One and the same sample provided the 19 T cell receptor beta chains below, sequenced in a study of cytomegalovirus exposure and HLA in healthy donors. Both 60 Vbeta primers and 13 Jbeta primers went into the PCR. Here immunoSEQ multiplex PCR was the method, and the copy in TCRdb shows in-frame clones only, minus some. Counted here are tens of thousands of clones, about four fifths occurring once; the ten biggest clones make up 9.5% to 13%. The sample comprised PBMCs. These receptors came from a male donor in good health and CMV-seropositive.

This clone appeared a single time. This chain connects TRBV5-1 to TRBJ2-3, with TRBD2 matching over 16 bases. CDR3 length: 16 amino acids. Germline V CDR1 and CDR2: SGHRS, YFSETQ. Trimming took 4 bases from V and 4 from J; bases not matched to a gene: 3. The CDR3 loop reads CASSPGTSGGADTQYF. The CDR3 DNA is TGCGCCAGCAGCCCGGGGACTAGCGGGGGGGCAGATACGCAGTATTTT.

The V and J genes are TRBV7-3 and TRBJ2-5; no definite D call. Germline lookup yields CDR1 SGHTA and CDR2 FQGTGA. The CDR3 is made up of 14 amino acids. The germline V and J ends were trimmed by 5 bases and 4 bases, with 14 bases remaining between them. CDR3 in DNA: TGTGCCAGCAGCCCGCAAGGATCGGGAGAGACCCAGTACTTC. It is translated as CASSPQGSGETQYF.

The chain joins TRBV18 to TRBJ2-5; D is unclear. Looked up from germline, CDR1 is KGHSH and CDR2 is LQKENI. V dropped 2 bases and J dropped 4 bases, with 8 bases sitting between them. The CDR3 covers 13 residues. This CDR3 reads CASSPGGTETQYF. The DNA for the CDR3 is TGTGCCAGCTCACCAGGTGGCACAGAGACCCAGTACTTC. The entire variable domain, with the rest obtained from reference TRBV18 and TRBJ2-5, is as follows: NAGVMQNPRHLVRRRGQEARLRCSPMKGHSHVYWYRQLPEEGLKFMVYLQKENIIDESGMPKERFSAEFPKEGPSILRIQQVVRGDSAAYFCASSPGGTETQYFGPGTRLLVL.

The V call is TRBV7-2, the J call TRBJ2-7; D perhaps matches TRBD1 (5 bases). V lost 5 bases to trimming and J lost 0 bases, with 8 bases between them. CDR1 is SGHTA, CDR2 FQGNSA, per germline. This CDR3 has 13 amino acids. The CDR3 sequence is CASSRGTSYEQYF. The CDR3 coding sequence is TGTGCCAGCAGCAGGGGCACCTCCTACGAGCAGTACTTC.

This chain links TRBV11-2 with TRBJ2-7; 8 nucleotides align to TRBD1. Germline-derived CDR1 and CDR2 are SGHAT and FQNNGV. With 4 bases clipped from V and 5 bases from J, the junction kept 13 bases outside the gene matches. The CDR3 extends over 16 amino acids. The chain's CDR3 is CASSSTQLVGQDEQYF. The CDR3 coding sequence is TGTGCCAGCAGCTCAACACAACTAGTGGGACAGGACGAGCAGTACTTC.

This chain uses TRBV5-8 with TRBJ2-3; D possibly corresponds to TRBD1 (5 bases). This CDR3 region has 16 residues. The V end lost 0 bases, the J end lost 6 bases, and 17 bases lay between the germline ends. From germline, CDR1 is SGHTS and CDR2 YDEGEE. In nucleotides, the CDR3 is TGTGCCAGCAGCTTGGGTAGAGTCAGGGTGGCGGATACGCAGTATTTT. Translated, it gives CASSLGRVRVADTQYF.

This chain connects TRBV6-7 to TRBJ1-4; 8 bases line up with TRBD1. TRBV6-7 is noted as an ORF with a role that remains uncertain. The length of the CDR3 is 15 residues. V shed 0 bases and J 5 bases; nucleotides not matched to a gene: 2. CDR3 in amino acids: CASSYSDRGNEKLFF. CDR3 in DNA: TGTGCCAGCAGTTACTCAGACAGGGGCAATGAAAAACTGTTTTTT.

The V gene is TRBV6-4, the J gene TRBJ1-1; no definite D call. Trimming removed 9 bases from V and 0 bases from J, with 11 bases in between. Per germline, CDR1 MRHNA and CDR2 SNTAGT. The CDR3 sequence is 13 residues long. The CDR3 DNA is TGTGCCAGTAGTACGGGGATGAACACTGAAGCTTTCTTT. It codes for CASSTGMNTEAFF.

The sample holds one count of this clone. CDR3 amino acids: CASSLGGHSYEQYF. CDR3 nucleotide sequence: TGTGCCAGCAGCTTGGGGGGGCACTCCTACGAGCAGTACTTC. The chain uses TRBV5-6 and TRBJ2-7, with D perhaps matching TRBD1 (6 bases). CDR1 is SGHDT and CDR2 is YYEEEE in the germline V gene. V shed 0 bases and J shed 0 bases, with 7 bases lying between them. The CDR3 runs 14 residues.

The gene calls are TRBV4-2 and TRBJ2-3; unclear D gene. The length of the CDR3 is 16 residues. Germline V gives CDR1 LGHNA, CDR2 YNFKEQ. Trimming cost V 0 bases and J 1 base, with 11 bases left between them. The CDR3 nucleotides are TGTGCCAGCAGCCAAGAGGGCGTTCAGGGCACAGATACGCAGTATTTT. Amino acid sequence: CASSQEGVQGTDTQYF.

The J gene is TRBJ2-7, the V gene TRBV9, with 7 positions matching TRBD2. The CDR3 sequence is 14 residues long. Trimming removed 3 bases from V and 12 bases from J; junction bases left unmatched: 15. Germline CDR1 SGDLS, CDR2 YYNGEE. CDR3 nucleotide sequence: TGTGCCAGCAGCGAGGAGGGAGGGCCTATAGCAAGGTACTTC. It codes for CASSEEGGPIARYF.

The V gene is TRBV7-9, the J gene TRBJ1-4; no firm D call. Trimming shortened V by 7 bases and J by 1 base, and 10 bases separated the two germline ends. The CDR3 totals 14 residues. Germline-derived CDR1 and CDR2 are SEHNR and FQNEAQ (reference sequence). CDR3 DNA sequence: TGTGCCAGCATAAATTCGCGAACTAATGAAAAACTGTTTTTT. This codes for CASINSRTNEKLFF.

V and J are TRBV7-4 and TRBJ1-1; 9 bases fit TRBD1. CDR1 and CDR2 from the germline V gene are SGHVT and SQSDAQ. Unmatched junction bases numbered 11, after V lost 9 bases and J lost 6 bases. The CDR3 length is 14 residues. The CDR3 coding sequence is TGTGCCAGGCCCCCCCGGGACAGGGAGCCTGAAGCTTTCTTT. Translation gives CARPPRDREPEAFF.

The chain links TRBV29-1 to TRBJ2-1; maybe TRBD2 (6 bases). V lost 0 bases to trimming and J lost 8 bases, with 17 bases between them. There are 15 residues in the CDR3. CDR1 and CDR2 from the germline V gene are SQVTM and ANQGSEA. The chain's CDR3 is CSVEDRLLANHEQFF. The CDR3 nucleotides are TGCAGCGTTGAAGATCGATTACTAGCCAACCATGAGCAGTTCTTC.

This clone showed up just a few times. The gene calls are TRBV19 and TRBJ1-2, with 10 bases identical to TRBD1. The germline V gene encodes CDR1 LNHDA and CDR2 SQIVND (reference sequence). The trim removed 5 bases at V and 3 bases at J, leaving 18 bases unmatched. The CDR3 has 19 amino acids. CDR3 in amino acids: CASSSLSGTGVLEDYGYTF. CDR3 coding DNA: TGTGCCAGTAGTTCCTTATCCGGGACAGGGGTGTTGGAAGACTATGGCTACACCTTC.

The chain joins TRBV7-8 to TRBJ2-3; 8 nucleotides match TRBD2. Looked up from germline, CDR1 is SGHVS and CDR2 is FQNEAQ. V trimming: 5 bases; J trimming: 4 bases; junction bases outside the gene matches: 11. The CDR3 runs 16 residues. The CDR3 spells CASSQIAGRRADTQYF. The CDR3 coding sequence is TGTGCCAGCAGCCAAATAGCGGGGAGGCGGGCAGATACGCAGTATTTT.

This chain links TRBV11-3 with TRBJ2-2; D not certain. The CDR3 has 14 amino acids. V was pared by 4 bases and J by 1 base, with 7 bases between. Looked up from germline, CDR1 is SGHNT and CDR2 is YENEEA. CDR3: CASSSYKNTGELFF. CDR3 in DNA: TGTGCCAGCAGCTCTTACAAGAACACCGGGGAGCTGTTTTTT.

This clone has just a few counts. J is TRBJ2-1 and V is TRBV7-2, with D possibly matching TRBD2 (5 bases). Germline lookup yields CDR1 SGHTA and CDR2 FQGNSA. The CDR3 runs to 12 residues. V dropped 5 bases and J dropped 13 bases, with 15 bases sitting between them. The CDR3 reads CASSTRLTQQFF. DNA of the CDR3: TGTGCCAGCAGCACTAGACTAACTCAACAGTTCTTC.

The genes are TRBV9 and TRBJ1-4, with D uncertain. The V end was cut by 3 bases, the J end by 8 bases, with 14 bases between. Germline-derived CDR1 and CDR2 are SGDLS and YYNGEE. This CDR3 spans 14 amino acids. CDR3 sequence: CASSAQVYGEKLFF. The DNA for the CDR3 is TGTGCCAGCAGCGCGCAGGTCTATGGGGAAAAACTGTTTTTT.